This T cell receptor (beta chain) originates from a study of metastatic and nonmetastatic thyroid tumors (dated by TCRdb to the early 2020s). About the full investigation: Repertoires from peripheral blood and from tumor or nodule tissue samples of malignant and benign thyroid patients were compared.

No patient had received any treatment before thyroid surgery. Using T-cell receptor beta sequencing, the researchers looked back retrospectively at clinical samples from patients, gathered between about 2011 and 2019. This clone was counted ten times or more. This receptor's antigen is unknown. The record has no base qualities; no much larger clone is one base away. Broader findings and caveats from the paper: In both blood and tumor samples, TCR beta diversity was reported to be significantly higher in malignant tumors than in benign nodules.

The CDR3, from cysteine to phenylalanine, totals 13 residues. Just the 39-base CDR3 DNA is kept, in frame starting at base 1. For CDR1 and CDR2, the germline V gene (reference sequence) lists MNHEY and SMNVEV. The junction shows trimming of 5 bases on V and 1 base on J, plus 8 bases between the germline ends. Libraries came from PCR. Sequenced on an Illumina HiSeq 4000. High-throughput sequencing was used to profile the TCR beta-chain CDR3 region of each patient. On the study's bioinformatics: CDR3 differences across clinicopathological groups were used to build a classifier for discriminating distant-metastatic papillary thyroid cancer patients. The Shannon index was used to assess repertoire diversity, and the Morisita-Horn index was used to assess tumor-blood repertoire similarity. TCRdb passed the public sequencing reads through fastp at Q25 and MiXCR, retaining productive beta sequences. The V and J calls were not made by the authors but by TCRdb's processing. The table for this sample lists 20,000 to 30,000 clones; under 15% of them were counted only once. The top ten hold approximately 15% of the sample.

The clonotype comes from a female donor with papillary thyroid cancer or a benign thyroid nodule (not recorded which). Some clones in this sample may be carry-over from other donors' samples. Recombination linked TRBV27 to TRBJ2-5; the D gene cannot be named for sure. Source material: blood. The CDR3 reads as follows: CASSPRFQETQYF. In nucleotides, the sequence is TGTGCCAGCAGTCCTCGGTTCCAAGAGACCCAGTACTTC.